Many counts were recorded for the clone carrying this T cell receptor (beta chain). The antigen remains undetermined. Stable Graves' hyperthyroidism meant no ophthalmopathy progression within 18 months. Hyperthyroidism was newly diagnosed in patients aged 18 to 65 (duration under 2 months). Patients were excluded because of uncontrolled infection, other autoimmune disease, pregnancy or lactation. V trimming: 1 base; J trimming: 3 bases; junction bases outside the gene matches: 6. The CDR3 spans 16 residues. Germline CDR1 reads SEHNR; CDR2 reads FQNEAQ (reference sequence). The data were obtained in a study of T cells in Graves' hyperthyroidism and ophthalmopathy. Findings and caveats of the study: Among thyroid clonotypes expanded above 0.001, most also appeared in blood.

TCR beta CDR3 region amplification was performed from RNA transcripts. RT-PCR in the first round (using the HTBI primer set) targeted the TCR CDR3. TCRdb re-called the multiplex PCR reads through MiXCR, storing one row per CDR3 protein. Counted here are hundreds of thousands of distinct CDR3 sequences, roughly 15% occurring once; the ten biggest clones make up roughly a tenth. The sequence was obtained from a woman aged 18-29 years with Graves' hyperthyroidism. This rearrangement joins TRBV7-9 to TRBJ1-3; 7 bases map to TRBD1. The sample consisted of blood. CDR3 amino acids: CASSLGDRENGNTIYF. The CDR3 nucleotides read TGTGCCAGCAGCTTAGGTGACAGGGAAAATGGAAACACCATATATTTT.